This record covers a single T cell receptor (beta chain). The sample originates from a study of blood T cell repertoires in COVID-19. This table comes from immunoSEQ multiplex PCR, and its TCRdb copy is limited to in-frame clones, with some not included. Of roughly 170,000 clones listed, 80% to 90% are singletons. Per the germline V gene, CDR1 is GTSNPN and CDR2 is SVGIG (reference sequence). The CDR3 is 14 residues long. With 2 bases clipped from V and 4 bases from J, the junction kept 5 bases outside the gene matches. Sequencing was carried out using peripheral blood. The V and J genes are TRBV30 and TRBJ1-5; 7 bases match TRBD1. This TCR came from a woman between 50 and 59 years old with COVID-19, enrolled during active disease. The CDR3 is CAWSPGTENQPQHF. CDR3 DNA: TGTGCCTGGAGTCCCGGGACAGAGAATCAGCCCCAGCATTTT.